This is a list of T cell receptor beta chains from one sample in a study of cytomegalovirus exposure and HLA in healthy donors. Only in-frame clones appear in the TCRdb table, and some are missing; sequencing was by immunoSEQ multiplex PCR. The top ten clones hold 0.65% of a sample with 150,000 to 200,000 clones, 80% of them seen once. The sequencing input was PBMCs. The receptor source for this set is a boy between 10 and 17 years old in good health and CMV-seronegative. Both conserved end residues are part of each CDR3. D genes are given only for firm matches. Only some rows state a clone size, as once, few, many or a class for expanded clones.

D gene: -; V gene: TRBV11-3; J gene: TRBJ2-7; clone size: -; CDR3 protein: CASSATRSAYEQYF; CDR3 DNA: TGTGCCAGCAGCGCGACTAGGTCGGCCTACGAGCAGTACTTC
D gene: TRBD2; V gene: TRBV7-2; J gene: TRBJ2-7; clone size: -; CDR3 protein: CASSFLLAGDGEQYF; CDR3 DNA: TGTGCCAGCAGCTTCCTACTAGCGGGAGATGGCGAGCAGTACTTC
D gene: -; V gene: TRBV5-8; J gene: TRBJ1-1; clone size: -; CDR3 protein: CASSLTWNTEAFF; CDR3 DNA: TGTGCCAGCAGCCTTACATGGAACACTGAAGCTTTCTTT
D gene: -; V gene: TRBV19; J gene: TRBJ1-1; clone size: -; CDR3 protein: CASSISLGGLMNTEAFF; CDR3 DNA: TGTGCCAGTAGTATAAGTTTAGGGGGTCTCATGAACACTGAAGCTTTCTTT
D gene: -; V gene: TRBV15; J gene: TRBJ1-2; clone size: -; CDR3 protein: CATSKNLFSYGYTF; CDR3 DNA: TGTGCCACCAGCAAAAACCTCTTTAGCTATGGCTACACCTTC
D gene: -; V gene: TRBV5-6; J gene: TRBJ2-3; clone size: -; CDR3 protein: CASSLFADTQYF; CDR3 DNA: TGTGCCAGCAGCTTGTTCGCAGATACGCAGTATTTT
D gene: TRBD1; V gene: TRBV18; J gene: TRBJ2-2; clone size: -; CDR3 protein: CASSRGTGVLAGELFF; CDR3 DNA: TGTGCCAGCTCACGCGGGACAGGGGTCTTGGCCGGGGAGCTGTTTTTT
D gene: TRBD1; V gene: TRBV29-1; J gene: TRBJ1-2; clone size: -; CDR3 protein: CSVVVDRGGYGYTF; CDR3 DNA: TGCAGCGTTGTGGTCGACAGGGGAGGCTATGGCTACACCTTC
D gene: -; V gene: TRBV5-1; J gene: TRBJ2-5; clone size: once; CDR3 protein: CASSLGGSVRRVGETQYF; CDR3 DNA: TGCGCCAGCAGCTTGGGAGGGTCGGTTCGTCGGGTAGGGGAGACCCAGTACTTC
D gene: TRBD1; V gene: TRBV6-5; J gene: TRBJ2-7; clone size: few; CDR3 protein: CASSRDRTYEQYF; CDR3 DNA: TGTGCCAGCAGCCGGGACAGGACCTACGAGCAGTACTTC
D gene: TRBD1; V gene: TRBV6-1; J gene: TRBJ1-4; clone size: few; CDR3 protein: CASRLQQGYNEKLFF; CDR3 DNA: TGTGCCAGCAGACTCCAACAGGGGTATAATGAAAAACTGTTTTTT